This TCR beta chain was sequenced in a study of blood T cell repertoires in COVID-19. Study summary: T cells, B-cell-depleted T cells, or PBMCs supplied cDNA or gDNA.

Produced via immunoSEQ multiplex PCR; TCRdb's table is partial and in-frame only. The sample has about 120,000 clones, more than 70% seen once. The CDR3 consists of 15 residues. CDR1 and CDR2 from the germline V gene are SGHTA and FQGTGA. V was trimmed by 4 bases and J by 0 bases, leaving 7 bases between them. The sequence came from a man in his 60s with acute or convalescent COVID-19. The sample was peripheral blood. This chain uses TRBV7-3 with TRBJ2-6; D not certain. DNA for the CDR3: TGTGCCAGCAGCTCAGGCCCCTCTGGGGCCAACGTCCTGACTTTC. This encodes CASSSGPSGANVLTF. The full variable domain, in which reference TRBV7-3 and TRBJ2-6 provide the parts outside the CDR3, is GAGVSQTPSNKVTEKGKYVELRCDPISGHTALYWYRQSLGQGPEFLIYFQGTGAADDSGLPNDRFFAVRPEGSVSTLKIQRTERGDSAVYLCASSSGPSGANVLTFGAGSRLTVL.